The sequence of this TCR beta chain was determined in a study of T cell repertoires in aging, cancer and after chemotherapy. Study summary: Paired samples before and after chemotherapy came from glioblastoma patients receiving temozolomide-based therapy. General study points: Compared with age-matched healthy donors, untreated hematological or solid cancer patients showed higher blood TCR clonality.

This clonotype rates as large. What it recognizes is unknown. TRB rearrangements spanning V, D and J were amplified using mixed TRB-A/B primers. TCRdb fed the multiplex PCR reads into MiXCR, producing one record per CDR3 protein. The sample has over a thousand distinct CDR3 sequences; under 30% are singletons. Germline lookup yields CDR1 MNHNS and CDR2 SASEGT. Trimming shortened V by 8 bases and J by 2 bases, and 12 bases separated the two germline ends. This CDR3 spans 13 amino acids. Peripheral blood genomic DNA, not sorted cells or RNA, was the template. The sequence was obtained from a human donor with a solid tumor. Source material: blood. The chain joins TRBV6-1 to TRBJ1-2, with D uncertain. The CDR3 is CASWSTLNYGYTF. DNA for the CDR3: TGTGCCAGCTGGTCGACCCTAAACTATGGCTACACCTTC.